The T cell receptor beta chain under discussion was sequenced for a study of shared clonotypes between healthy human individuals. At the level of the study: Aged between 18 and 49, the donors were two women and a few men. A donor's plate count was three for CD4 naive and three for CD4 memory; CD8 naive had two and CD8 memory one.

Germline V gene sequence: CDR1 SGHRS, CDR2 YFSETQ. With 3 bases clipped from V and 7 bases from J, the junction kept 8 bases outside the gene matches. The CDR3 loop spans 14 amino acids. Clones were read by immunoSEQ multiplex PCR, and TCRdb kept only the in-frame ones, dropping some. The sample carries millions of clones, 85% to 95% recorded once. This chain links TRBV5-1 with TRBJ1-2; TRBD1 matches 8 bases. Material: naive CD4+ T cells sorted from blood. Specified subset: CD45RA+ positively selected. The receptor comes from a man between 18 and 35 years old in good health. This CDR3 reads CASSSLGQEGGYTF. The CDR3 DNA is TGCGCCAGCAGCTCGTTGGGACAGGAGGGTGGCTACACCTTC.